This record concerns one TCR beta chain sequence. The antigen remains unidentified. Overlapping HIV-1 Gag 15-mer peptides at approximately 0.96 ug per peptide per mL were used. Sorting selected CD4+ T cells upregulating both CD40 ligand and CD69. Undetectable plasma HIV-1 RNA below 50 copies/mL lasted at least 4 years. Stimulated PBMCs had first been depleted of CD8+ T cells. The data are from a study of persistence of HIV-infected CD4 T cells. For the study at large: Multiple blood draws of up to 180 mL, except two donors with single leukapheresis.

Study-wide results and limits: Degenerate expanded CDR3beta sequences were enriched among CMV- and Gag-responding cells.

The immunoSEQ assay was version 4, run in survey mode. Assay used: immunoSEQ multiplex PCR; TCRdb lists only in-frame clones, some missing. The sample consists of under 20,000 clones, 55% to 65% of them appearing once. J gave up 5 bases and V 4 bases, and 7 bases lay outside the gene matches. This CDR3 contains 15 residues. In germline, CDR1 is SNHLY, CDR2 FYNNEI. The chain links TRBV2 to TRBJ2-1; 8 bases are a match to TRBD2. The receptor was derived from an adult woman with HIV who was CMV-seropositive. The material sequenced was CD4+ T cells sorted from PBMCs after roughly 18-hour stimulation, taken from a patient who received antiretroviral therapy. The CDR3 DNA sequence: TGTGCCAGCAGTGGAGGTAGCGGGAATCACAATGAGCAGTTCTTC. Protein product: CASSGGSGNHNEQFF.